The rows below give T cell receptor beta chains drawn from one sample of a study of T cells in localized non-small cell lung cancer. Sequencing used immunoSEQ multiplex PCR; TCRdb keeps in-frame clones, though not all of them. The data show around 7,500 clones, 85% to 95% seen once. The sequencing here drew on peripheral blood, taken before any cancer treatment. These receptors all come from a woman aged 40-69 years with stage I lung adenocarcinoma. The CDR3 runs from the conserved cysteine through the conserved F or W. Fields, in order: D gene, clone size, J gene, V gene, CDR3 DNA, CDR3 protein. A D gene is named only where the DNA matches it firmly. Rows give clone size only sometimes, using once, few, many, or a class for an expanded clone.

>NA|NA|TRBJ2-6|TRBV19
TGTGCCAGTAGTCCGGGGACTGGGGCCAACGTCCTGACTTTC
CASSPGTGANVLTF
>TRBD1|NA|TRBJ2-7|TRBV7-2
TGTGCCAGCAGCCCCCCGGGACAGGCCTTCGAGCAGTACTTC
CASSPPGQAFEQYF
>NA|NA|TRBJ2-1|TRBV6-5
TGTGCCAGCAGTTCTAAGGTCAATGGGGAGCAGTTCTTC
CASSSKVNGEQFF
>TRBD2|NA|TRBJ2-7|TRBV5-1
TGCGCCAGCAGCACCTTAGCGGGGGGCTACGAGCAGTACTTC
CASSTLAGGYEQYF
>NA|NA|TRBJ1-6|TRBV5-1
TGCGCCAGCAGCTTAACCGGGGACTCCTATAATTCACCCCTCCACTTT
CASSLTGDSYNSPLHF
>TRBD2|NA|TRBJ2-1|TRBV5-6
TGTGCCAGCAGCGTCGTCGGCCTAGCGGGAAGAAGTGAGCAGTTCTTC
CASSVVGLAGRSEQFF
>NA|NA|TRBJ1-5|TRBV6-5
TGTGCCAGCAGTTACTCGGGGGGCTATCAGCCCCAGCATTTT
CASSYSGGYQPQHF
>TRBD1|NA|TRBJ1-3|TRBV6-5
TGTGCCAGCAGTTACTCGGGACAGCACGGAAACACCATATATTTT
CASSYSGQHGNTIYF
>NA|NA|TRBJ1-1|TRBV7-8
TGTGCCAGCAGCCTGAGGAGGTCGGACACTGAAGCTTTCTTT
CASSLRRSDTEAFF
>NA|NA|TRBJ1-1|TRBV6-6
TGTGCCAGCAGTTTGGACGGGAACACTGAAGCTTTCTTT
CASSLDGNTEAFF
>TRBD2|once|TRBJ2-3|TRBV11-1
TGTGCCAGCAGCTCGCAGGGACTAGCAACAGATACGCAGTATTTT
CASSSQGLATDTQYF
>TRBD1|NA|TRBJ2-1|TRBV7-8
TGTGCCAGCAGCTTGGGACAGGGGGCCTACAATGAGCAGTTCTTC
CASSLGQGAYNEQFF
>NA|once|TRBJ1-2|TRBV6-1
TGTGCCAGCAGTCTCGGGGTATCTAACTATGGCTACACCTTC
CASSLGVSNYGYTF
>TRBD2|NA|TRBJ2-2|TRBV18
TGTGCCAGCTCACCGCGGGGGGAGACGTCCGGGGAGCTGTTTTTT
CASSPRGETSGELFF
>NA|once|TRBJ2-3|TRBV6-9
TGTGCCAGCAGCCAAAACACTCGAGATACGCAGTATTTT
CASSQNTRDTQYF
>NA|NA|TRBJ2-5|TRBV7-2
TGTGCCAGCAGCCGGGGGGCTGGTGAGACCCAGTACTTC
CASSRGAGETQYF
>NA|NA|TRBJ2-7|TRBV6-5
TGTGCCAGCATGGACACTTCCTACGAGCAGTACTTC
CASMDTSYEQYF
>NA|NA|TRBJ2-1|TRBV5-6
TGTGCCAGCAGCTTTTTCGATAGGGGCAACCAACTCGAGCAGTTCTTC
CASSFFDRGNQLEQFF
>NA|once|TRBJ1-1|TRBV9
TGTGCCAGCAGCGTCGAAGGGAACACTGAAGCTTTCTTT
CASSVEGNTEAFF
>TRBD2|NA|TRBJ2-2|TRBV6-5
TGTGCCAGCAGTACTAGCGGGGGGGAGGAGGAGCTGTTTTTT
CASSTSGGEEELFF
>NA|NA|TRBJ2-5|TRBV10-2
TGCGCCAGCACGGAGGGAGCTGGCCAAGAGACCCAGTACTTC
CASTEGAGQETQYF
>NA|NA|TRBJ2-5|TRBV7-2
TGTGCCAGCAGCCCTTCAGGGTTGTTCAAGACCCAGTACTTC
CASSPSGLFKTQYF
>TRBD2|NA|TRBJ2-5|TRBV2
TGTGCCAGCAGGGCCGAAGCGGGGGGGCGGCAAGAGACCCAGTACTTC
CASRAEAGGRQETQYF
>TRBD1|once|TRBJ1-2|TRBV29-1
TGCAGCGTCCTCGACAGGGTGAAGGATGGCTACACCTTC
CSVLDRVKDGYTF
>NA|NA|TRBJ2-3|TRBV5-1
TGCGCCAGCAGCTTGGCCAGGCCCGCAGGCACAGATACGCAGTATTTT
CASSLARPAGTDTQYF
>NA|NA|TRBJ2-3|TRBV11-2
TGTGCCAGCAGCTTAGTGGGTCCGCGCGATACGCAGTATTTT
CASSLVGPRDTQYF
>NA|NA|TRBJ2-3|TRBV7-9
TGTGCCAGCAGCTTATTATCCACAGATACGCAGTATTTT
CASSLLSTDTQYF
>TRBD2|NA|TRBJ2-7|TRBV11-2
TGTGCCAGCAGCTTAACTAGCGGGAGTGGGTCCTACGAGCAGTACTTC
CASSLTSGSGSYEQYF
>NA|NA|TRBJ1-5|TRBV5-1
TGCGCCAGCAGCTTGGAGGGGGAGGTAATTCAGCCCCAGCATTTT
CASSLEGEVIQPQHF
>NA|NA|TRBJ2-2|TRBV6-1
TGTGCCAGCAGTGAATACGGTAGCTTTAACACCGGGGAGCTGTTTTTT
CASSEYGSFNTGELFF
>NA|NA|TRBJ2-7|TRBV7-8
TGTGCCAGCAGCCTCACAAATTTCTACGAGCAGTACTTC
CASSLTNFYEQYF
>NA|NA|TRBJ2-7|TRBV2
TGTGCCAGCAGTGTTGGCAGCTTCTCGGACGGCCAGTACTTC
CASSVGSFSDGQYF
>NA|NA|TRBJ2-7|TRBV5-1
TGCGCCAGCAGTCCAGAGCGGGCGGACCTCGAGCAGTACTTC
CASSPERADLEQYF
>NA|NA|TRBJ2-7|TRBV6-1
TGTGCCAGCAGCTCCTCCCTAAGAAATGACGAGCAGTACTTC
CASSSSLRNDEQYF
>TRBD2|NA|TRBJ2-1|TRBV6-5
TGTGCCAGCAGTTATAGCGGGAGGAACCATGAGCAGTTCTTC
CASSYSGRNHEQFF
>NA|NA|TRBJ2-7|TRBV4-2
TGTGCCAGCAGCCCCTCGGCGGACTTTTACGAGCAGTACTTC
CASSPSADFYEQYF
>TRBD1|NA|TRBJ2-7|TRBV5-1
TGCGCCAGCAGCCGGGGACAGACCTACGAGCAGTACTTC
CASSRGQTYEQYF
>NA|NA|TRBJ2-3|TRBV7-8
TGTGCCAGCAGCTTAATGACCTCCACAGATACGCAGTATTTT
CASSLMTSTDTQYF
>NA|NA|TRBJ2-3|TRBV7-2
TGTGCCCGACAAGCAGGGTTAACAGATACGCAGTATTTT
CARQAGLTDTQYF
>TRBD2|NA|TRBJ2-1|TRBV29-1
TGCAGCGTTGCACGGACTAGCGGGAATGTTGAGCAGTTCTTC
CSVARTSGNVEQFF
>NA|few|TRBJ2-5|TRBV6-5
TGTGCCAGCAGTTTTAGTAGTCAGGCTGAGACCCAGTACTTC
CASSFSSQAETQYF
>TRBD2|NA|TRBJ2-1|TRBV7-9
TGTGCCAGCAGCCCCAGACTAGCGGGGAATCACTACAATGAGCAGTTCTTC
CASSPRLAGNHYNEQFF
>NA|NA|TRBJ2-2|TRBV11-2
TGTGCCAGCAGCCTAGAGAACACCGGGGAGCTGTTTTTT
CASSLENTGELFF
>NA|few|TRBJ1-2|TRBV11-2
TGTGCCAGCAGCCCCTTGGCAGGTTTTGGCGGCTACACCTTC
CASSPLAGFGGYTF
>NA|NA|TRBJ1-1|TRBV27
TGTGCCAGCCATGTGGGGGGGGTCGACACTGAAGCTTTCTTT
CASHVGGVDTEAFF
>NA|NA|TRBJ2-5|TRBV10-3
TGTGCCACCAGCGGTATAGGGACCGGGGAGACCCAGTACTTC
CATSGIGTGETQYF
>NA|once|TRBJ1-3|TRBV5-1
TGCGCCAGCACCCCGGGGGCAGCTGGAAACACCATATATTTT
CASTPGAAGNTIYF
>NA|NA|TRBJ1-1|TRBV6-6
TGTGCCAGCAGTTACTCCCCGGGAGACACTGAAGCTTTCTTT
CASSYSPGDTEAFF
>NA|NA|TRBJ2-6|TRBV7-2
TGTGCCAGCAGCTTCTCCAGGGTCCCTGGGGCCAACGTCCTGACTTTC
CASSFSRVPGANVLTF
>NA|NA|TRBJ1-1|TRBV11-2
TGTGCCAGCACCTTCTCTAGCCAGGGGACCACTGAAGCTTTCTTT
CASTFSSQGTTEAFF
>NA|NA|TRBJ1-5|TRBV29-1
TGCAGCGTTGAAGATCCCGATCAGCCCCAGCATTTT
CSVEDPDQPQHF
>NA|NA|TRBJ2-5|TRBV2
TGTGCCAGCAGTGAACTGGTAGGGTGGGAGACCCAGTACTTC
CASSELVGWETQYF
>TRBD1|NA|TRBJ2-7|TRBV4-1
TGCGCCAGCAGCCAAGGACAGGGACATTACGAGCAGTACTTC
CASSQGQGHYEQYF
>TRBD2|NA|TRBJ2-1|TRBV10-3
TGTGCCATCAGAGGGACTAGCGGGGGGGCCGTTGATGAGCAGTTCTTC
CAIRGTSGGAVDEQFF
>NA|NA|TRBJ2-5|TRBV7-9
TGTGCCAGCAGCTTACTTGGCAGGCGTACCCAAGAGACCCAGTACTTC
CASSLLGRRTQETQYF
>NA|NA|TRBJ2-7|TRBV4-1
TGCGCCAGCAGCCAAGATCTAAGGGAGCAGTACTTC
CASSQDLREQYF